This passage covers 24 T cell receptor beta chains from one sample sequenced in a study of T cell responses to AZD1222 COVID-19 vaccine (dated by TCRdb to the early 2020s). The time point label corresponds to: baseline before first vaccination. The library was obtained by the immunoSEQ multiplex PCR assay. TCRdb's version of the immuneACCESS table is confined to in-frame rearrangements and falls short of the full clone set. An unresolved V gene accounts for under half of the shortfall where checked; the remainder is of unknown origin. Across this sample there are over 150,000 clones, with roughly nine tenths seen only once. Roughly 2.5% of the sample lies in the top ten. Sequencing was performed on peripheral blood, taken on day 0 of AZD1222 vaccination. The receptor set was obtained from an adult in good health.

The chain is built from TRBV7-9 and TRBJ2-5, with D perhaps TRBD1 (5 bases). The CDR3 loop spans 14 amino acids. Per germline, CDR1 SEHNR and CDR2 FQNEAQ (reference sequence). Trimming cost V 0 bases and J 7 bases, with 12 bases left between them. CDR3 nucleotide sequence: TGTGCCAGCAGCTTAGCCGTCAGGGAAGGGACCCAGTACTTC. Protein sequence: CASSLAVREGTQYF.

The gene calls are TRBV4-1 and TRBJ2-5; 11 bases are shared with TRBD2. With 4 bases clipped from V and 0 bases from J, the junction kept 7 bases outside the gene matches. Per the germline V gene, CDR1 is MGHRA and CDR2 is YSYEKL. The CDR3 is 17 residues long. The CDR3 nucleotides read TGCGCCAGCAGCCCTGAAGCGGGACTAGCGGACCAAGAGACCCAGTACTTC. It translates to CASSPEAGLADQETQYF.

This chain uses TRBV7-6 with TRBJ1-1; perhaps TRBD1 as D (5 bases). Trimming shortened V by 4 bases and J by 2 bases, and 11 bases separated the two germline ends. The CDR3 spans 14 residues. CDR1 is SGHVS, CDR2 FNYEAQ, per germline. The CDR3 DNA follows: TGTGCCAGCAGCTCGGGGGGGTTTAACACTGAAGCTTTCTTT. Translation: CASSSGGFNTEAFF.

The chain combines TRBV19 with TRBJ1-2; TRBD1 matches at 8 bases. The CDR3 consists of 17 residues. Germline V gives CDR1 LNHDA, CDR2 SQIVND (reference sequence). V shed 2 bases and J 3 bases; nucleotides not matched to a gene: 11. CDR3 protein: CASSILETDREDYGYTF. The CDR3 bases are TGTGCCAGTAGTATATTAGAAACGGACAGGGAAGACTATGGCTACACCTTC.

The chain carries TRBV14 and TRBJ2-3; 12 bases match TRBD2. The CDR3 loop spans 20 amino acids. The V gene end was trimmed by 5 bases and the J gene end by 2 bases; junction bases not matched to a gene: 17. Germline V CDR1 and CDR2: SGHDN, FVKESK. The CDR3 DNA follows: TGTGCCAGCAGCGATAGGACTAGCGGGATCTGGTGGGAACTCACAGATACGCAGTATTTT. The encoded protein is CASSDRTSGIWWELTDTQYF.

This CDR3 reads CASSQPVPNTIYF. CDR3 sequence (DNA): TGTGCCAGCAGCCAACCCGTCCCCAACACCATATATTTT. The rearrangement uses TRBV3-1 (or the pseudogene TRBV3-2) and TRBJ1-3; D not resolved. Germline lookup yields CDR1 LGHDT and CDR2 YNNKEL (reference sequence). V dropped 2 bases and J dropped 7 bases, with 9 bases sitting between them. This CDR3 region has 13 residues.

The V gene is TRBV6-6, the J gene TRBJ1-2, with D possibly matching TRBD1 (5 bases). CDR1 and CDR2 from the germline V gene are MNHNY and SVGAGI (reference sequence). Trimming took off 2 bases at V and 5 bases at J, with 18 bases between the two ends. The CDR3 has 16 residues. The DNA of the CDR3 is TGTGCCAGCAGTTACCCCCGTCGGCAGGGTCCGTATGGCTACACCTTC. It is translated as CASSYPRRQGPYGYTF.

This clone was detected only once. This chain joins TRBV7-6 and TRBJ2-1, with 10 bases fitting TRBD1. Germline CDR1 is SGHVS and CDR2 is FNYEAQ. This CDR3 has 18 residues. After removal of 5 bases from V and 0 bases from J, the junction contained 10 bases not matched to a gene. CDR3 coding DNA: TGTGCCAGCAGCCGACAGGGGGCTATTACAAGCTCCTACAATGAGCAGTTCTTC. Amino acids: CASSRQGAITSSYNEQFF.

The rearrangement links TRBV13 to TRBJ1-1, with D unclear. Trimming pared 4 bases from V and 6 bases from J, leaving 18 bases between. Germline loops: CDR1 PRHDT, CDR2 FYEKMQ (reference sequence). The CDR3 loop spans 15 amino acids. The CDR3 DNA sequence: TGTGCCAGCAGCTCCCCCCCTAGTGGTACCTCTGAAGCTTTCTTT. Protein: CASSSPPSGTSEAFF.

The table lists this clone with a count of one. The rearrangement uses TRBV30 and TRBJ2-3; D call uncertain. CDR3 length: 13 amino acids. In germline, CDR1 is GTSNPN, CDR2 SVGIG (reference sequence). V was pared by 4 bases and J by 6 bases, with 14 bases between. CDR3 loop: CAWTPLASDTQYF. CDR3 DNA: TGTGCCTGGACCCCCCTGGCGTCGGATACGCAGTATTTT.

This chain uses TRBV25-1 with TRBJ1-4, with D possibly TRBD1 on 5 matching bases. CDR3 length: 14 amino acids. CDR1 is MGHDK and CDR2 is SYGVNS in the germline V gene. With 3 bases removed from V and 7 bases from J, the gap between germline ends came to 12 bases. The CDR3 DNA is TGTGCCAGCAGTGATTCAGGGTACTCTGAAAAACTGTTTTTT. Protein product: CASSDSGYSEKLFF.

This chain uses TRBV10-3 with TRBJ2-7; TRBD2 is a possible D gene (6 bases). Trimming took 0 bases from V and 6 from J, leaving 12 bases between them. Germline loops: CDR1 ENHRY, CDR2 SYGVKD. This CDR3 comprises 14 residues. CDR3 nucleotide sequence: TGTGCCATCAGTGAGTCGGGGACTCTGGCCGAGCAGTACTTC. Its translation: CAISESGTLAEQYF.

The rearrangement uses TRBV5-1 and TRBJ2-1, with 11 bases that match TRBD2. Germline V gives CDR1 SGHRS, CDR2 YFSETQ. V trimming: 3 bases; J trimming: 3 bases; junction bases outside the gene matches: 8. The CDR3 has 17 residues. The CDR3 DNA is TGCGCCAGCAGCTATACTGGGACTAGCGGCTACTACAATGAGCAGTTCTTC. Translating gives CASSYTGTSGYYNEQFF.

V and J are TRBV12-3 or TRBV12-4 and TRBJ1-5, with unresolved D. Between the trimmed V and J ends, which lost 5 bases and 5 bases, there was a span of 7 bases. CDR3 length equals 12 residues. The CDR3 DNA follows: TGTGCCAGCAGTCCCCCTTATCAGCCCCAGCATTTT. The encoded protein is CASSPPYQPQHF.

The gene calls are TRBV6-1 and TRBJ1-1, with TRBD1 matching over 8 bases. The V gene's germline CDR1 is MNHNS and CDR2 SASEGT. The V gene end was trimmed by 3 bases and the J gene end by 2 bases; junction bases not matched to a gene: 5. The CDR3 runs 15 residues. The CDR3 DNA reads TGTGCCAGCAGTGATCGGACAGGGAAAAACACTGAAGCTTTCTTT. Amino acids: CASSDRTGKNTEAFF.

This chain joins TRBV5-4 and TRBJ2-6, with a tentative D call TRBD1 (6 bases). The CDR3 covers 17 residues. Germline CDR1 is SGHNT and CDR2 is YYREEE (reference sequence). Trimming left V 4 bases short and J 0 bases short, with 14 bases between. The chain's CDR3 is CASSRTGIPSGANVLTF. In DNA form, the CDR3 reads TGTGCCAGCAGCAGAACAGGGATCCCCTCTGGGGCCAACGTCCTGACTTTC. Full variable domain (outside the CDR3, taken from reference TRBV5-4 and TRBJ2-6): ETGVTQSPTHLIKTRGQQVTLRCSSQSGHNTVSWYQQALGQGPQFIFQYYREEENGRGNFPPRFSGLQFPNYSSELNVNALELDDSALYLCASSRTGIPSGANVLTFGAGSRLTVL.

V is TRBV6-6 and J is TRBJ1-4; D is possibly TRBD1 (6 bases). The CDR3 spans 15 residues. Germline loops: CDR1 MNHNY, CDR2 SVGAGI (reference sequence). Trimming left V 4 bases short and J 7 bases short, with 16 bases between. CDR3 sequence (DNA): TGTGCCAGCAGTTCACGCGGGGGGCAGGGTGAAAAACTGTTTTTT. Protein product: CASSSRGGQGEKLFF.

In this sample, this clone turned up a few times. The J gene is TRBJ2-3, the V gene TRBV27; 8 bases are shared with TRBD2. V dropped 10 bases and J dropped 5; count of bases not matched to a gene: 14. CDR3 length equals 15 residues. Per germline, CDR1 MNHEY and CDR2 SMNVEV (reference sequence). CDR3 sequence reads: CATARAGLAGDTQYF. The CDR3 nucleotides read TGTGCCACAGCCCGCGCGGGTCTAGCGGGAGATACGCAGTATTTT.

As to this clone: The same CDR3 can be traced to other DNA sequences in this sample. The chain employs TRBV5-1 and TRBJ2-7; 8 bases are a match to TRBD2. CDR3 length: 13 residues. Looked up from germline, CDR1 is SGHRS and CDR2 is YFSETQ. With V trimmed by 4 bases and J by 6 bases, 6 bases remained unmatched. The DNA of the CDR3 is TGCGCCAGCAGCCTAGCGGGTCGGAGCGAGCAGTACTTC. Translation gives CASSLAGRSEQYF.

The rearrangement uses TRBV19 and TRBJ2-5, with 8 bases aligning to TRBD2. Germline values: CDR1 LNHDA, CDR2 SQIVND (reference sequence). The CDR3 runs to 15 residues. The J segment lost 0 bases and the V segment lost 6 bases, leaving 6 bases of the junction unmatched. The CDR3 nucleotides read TGTGCCAGTAGGGCACTAGCGGCCGACCAAGAGACCCAGTACTTC. It codes for CASRALAADQETQYF.

This clone was observed a single time. The chain is built from TRBV19 and TRBJ1-1; D is ambiguous. The CDR3 is made up of 13 amino acids. Germline loops: CDR1 LNHDA, CDR2 SQIVND (reference sequence). V was pared by 1 base and J by 5 bases, with 8 bases between. The CDR3, as DNA: TGTGCCAGTAGTATAGGGATAATTACTGAAGCTTTCTTT. Amino acid sequence: CASSIGIITEAFF.

The chain employs TRBV18 and TRBJ2-6; 9 nucleotides agree with TRBD1. Germline values: CDR1 KGHSH, CDR2 LQKENI. V was clipped by 3 bases and J by 0 bases; unmatched bases: 6. The length of the CDR3 is 18 residues. The CDR3 is CASSPRTGALSGANVLTF. The CDR3 DNA sequence: TGTGCCAGCTCACCGAGGACAGGGGCGCTCTCTGGGGCCAACGTCCTGACTTTC.

The chain uses TRBV7-9 and TRBJ1-1, with D possibly TRBD1 on 6 matching bases. Germline CDR1 reads SEHNR; CDR2 reads FQNEAQ (reference sequence). Trimming left V 2 bases short and J 4 bases short, with 8 bases between. CDR3 length equals 13 residues. CDR3 sequence: CASSLQGPTEAFF. The DNA for the CDR3 is TGTGCCAGCAGCTTACAGGGGCCCACTGAAGCTTTCTTT.

The chain recombines TRBV7-9 with TRBJ2-6, with a possible D match to TRBD1 (6 bases). V was trimmed by 5 bases and J by 8 bases, leaving 22 bases between them. CDR1 SEHNR and CDR2 FQNEAQ come from the germline V gene (reference sequence). This CDR3 has 17 amino acids. The CDR3 DNA is TGTGCCAGCAGCCCAGTACAGAGGACAGCCCTCACCAACGTCCTGACTTTC. Its protein product is CASSPVQRTALTNVLTF. Looking up the rest from reference TRBV7-9 and TRBJ2-6 gives the full variable domain: DTGVSQNPRHKITKRGQNVTFRCDPISEHNRLYWYRQTLGQGPEFLTYFQNEAQLEKSRLLSDRFSAERPKGSFSTLEIQRTEQGDSAMYLCASSPVQRTALTNVLTFGAGSRLTVL.